A single sample is the source of the 12 T cell receptor beta chains below, sequenced in a study of beta chain features in type 1 diabetes. Reverse transcribing all isolated RNA meant expressed TCRB transcripts were sequenced. Clones were sequenced by immunoSEQ multiplex PCR, and TCRdb holds only the in-frame ones, with some missing. The table includes hundreds of thousands of clones, about a sixth detected once. Sequenced sample: naive CD4+ T cells from blood. Receptors were obtained from a man younger than 35 in good health.

This clone showed up just a few times. The V and J genes are TRBV2 and TRBJ2-1; D remains unclear. The V end lost 6 bases, the J end lost 4 bases, and 7 bases lay between the germline ends. Germline V gene sequence: CDR1 SNHLY, CDR2 FYNNEI. The length of the CDR3 is 12 residues. The CDR3 DNA sequence: TGTGCCAGCAGAGTTGCTTACAATGAGCAGTTCTTC. This sequence encodes CASRVAYNEQFF. The whole variable domain, remainder taken from reference TRBV2 and TRBJ2-1, is EPEVTQTPSHQVTQMGQEVILRCVPISNHLYFYWYRQILGQKVEFLVSFYNNEISEKSEIFDDQFSVERPDGSNFTLKIRSTKLEDSAMYFCASRVAYNEQFFGPGTRLTVL.

V is TRBV14 and J is TRBJ2-1; 11 bases are a match to TRBD2. Germline V gene lookup returns CDR1 SGHDN and CDR2 FVKESK. This CDR3 spans 15 amino acids. V shed 5 bases and J 4 bases; nucleotides not matched to a gene: 4. For the CDR3, the DNA is TGTGCCAGCAGCGGGTCTAGCGGGGGGTACAATGAGCAGTTCTTC. Translating it yields CASSGSSGGYNEQFF. Variable domain in full (rest from reference TRBV14 and TRBJ2-1): EAGVTQFPSHSVIEKGQTVTLRCDPISGHDNLYWYRRVMGKEIKFLLHFVKESKQDESGMPNNRFLAERTGGTYSTLKVQPAELEDSGVYFCASSGSSGGYNEQFFGPGTRLTVL.

V and J are TRBV5-6 and TRBJ1-5, with no clear D. V was cut by 1 base and J by 4 bases, with 12 bases left in between. The CDR3 is 15 residues long. CDR1 SGHDT and CDR2 YYEEEE come from the germline V gene. CDR3 bases: TGTGCCAGCAGCTTGAGGCAGCGTCTAAATCAGCCCCAGCATTTT. Its protein is CASSLRQRLNQPQHF. Supplemented by reference TRBV5-6 and TRBJ1-5, the full variable domain reads DAGVTQSPTHLIKTRGQQVTLRCSPKSGHDTVSWYQQALGQGPQFIFQYYEEEERQRGNFPDRFSGHQFPNYSSELNVNALLLGDSALYLCASSLRQRLNQPQHFGDGTRLSIL.

The V gene is TRBV25-1, the J gene TRBJ2-7; D is unclear. The CDR3 loop spans 13 amino acids. Germline V gives CDR1 MGHDK, CDR2 SYGVNS. V was pared by 1 base and J by 7 bases, with 11 bases between. CDR3 residues: CASSELVPGEQYF. The CDR3 coding sequence is TGTGCCAGCAGTGAATTGGTCCCTGGGGAGCAGTACTTC.

This clone was counted between two and nine times. The chain is built from TRBV2 and TRBJ2-3; perhaps TRBD2 as D (6 bases). Looked up from germline, CDR1 is SNHLY and CDR2 is FYNNEI. The V gene lost 6 bases and the J gene lost 1 base, with 17 bases spanning the gap. This CDR3 is 16 amino acids long. CDR3 loop: CASRKMTRGGTDTQYF. The CDR3, as DNA: TGTGCCAGCAGAAAGATGACTAGAGGGGGCACAGATACGCAGTATTTT.

This chain links TRBV7-2 with TRBJ1-2; TRBD1 agrees at 8 bases. This CDR3 is 12 amino acids long. Germline CDR1 and CDR2: SGHTA and FQGNSA. The ends lost 4 bases at V and 8 bases at J; junction bases unmatched: 3. CDR3 in DNA: TGTGCCAGCAGCTCAGGGGGCCGCGGCTACACCTTC. Protein sequence: CASSSGGRGYTF. Complete variable domain (other parts from reference TRBV7-2 and TRBJ1-2): GAGVSQSPSNKVTEKGKDVELRCDPISGHTALYWYRQSLGQGLEFLIYFQGNSAPDKSGLPSDRFSAERTGGSVSTLTIQRTQQEDSAVYLCASSSGGRGYTFGSGTRLTVV.

The chain couples TRBV7-9 to TRBJ2-5; D may be TRBD1 (6 bases). V lost 3 bases and J lost 5, with 13 bases in between. Germline CDR1 and CDR2: SEHNR and FQNEAQ (reference sequence). The CDR3 loop spans 14 amino acids. The CDR3 DNA reads TGTGCCAGCAGCTTTGGGAACCAGGGGGAGACCCAGTACTTC. Its translation is CASSFGNQGETQYF. Together with reference TRBV7-9 and TRBJ2-5, the CDR3 gives the full variable domain: DTGVSQNPRHKITKRGQNVTFRCDPISEHNRLYWYRQTLGQGPEFLTYFQNEAQLEKSRLLSDRFSAERPKGSFSTLEIQRTEQGDSAMYLCASSFGNQGETQYFGPGTRLLVL.

In this sample, this clone turned up a few times. The sample holds other DNA sequences that translate to the same CDR3. The gene calls are TRBV11-2 and TRBJ2-5; no clear D. Trimming left V 4 bases short and J 5 bases short, with 11 bases between. This CDR3 contains 13 residues. Germline lookup yields CDR1 SGHAT and CDR2 FQNNGV. The CDR3 loop is CASSSGLRETQYF. CDR3 nucleotide sequence: TGTGCCAGCAGCTCGGGTTTAAGGGAGACCCAGTACTTC.

This clone was counted between two and nine times. CDR3 residues: CASSQAGTSGRSSSYEQYF. The CDR3 DNA reads as TGTGCCAGCAGCCAGGCCGGGACTAGCGGGAGGTCTAGCTCCTACGAGCAGTACTTC. The gene calls are TRBV28 and TRBJ2-7, with 15 nucleotides matching TRBD2. The germline V gene encodes CDR1 MDHEN and CDR2 SYDVKM. Germline trimming cut 6 bases from V and 0 bases from J; bases unmatched to any gene: 12. The length of the CDR3 is 19 residues.

This chain uses TRBV19 with TRBJ2-1; 7 bases are shared with TRBD2. The CDR3 loop spans 12 amino acids. V lost 6 bases to trimming and J lost 6 bases; unmatched junction nucleotides: 2. The V gene's germline CDR1 is LNHDA and CDR2 SQIVND (reference sequence). CDR3 region: CASSSGGNEQFF. In DNA, the CDR3 is TGTGCCAGTAGCTCGGGGGGCAATGAGCAGTTCTTC.

This clone was counted between two and nine times. V and J are TRBV14 and TRBJ1-4; D remains unclear. Trimming removed 4 bases from V and 8 bases from J, with 17 bases in between. The CDR3 totals 15 residues. Germline assignment: CDR1 SGHDN and CDR2 FVKESK. CDR3 in amino acids: CASSPKTALGEKLFF. The CDR3 DNA reads as TGTGCCAGCAGCCCTAAGACGGCTCTGGGGGAAAAACTGTTTTTT.

This clone was counted between two and nine times. The rearrangement joins TRBV2 to TRBJ2-7, with TRBD2 matching over 10 bases. V was clipped by 7 bases and J by 0 bases; unmatched bases: 6. The germline CDR1 and CDR2 sequences are SNHLY and FYNNEI. CDR3 length equals 15 residues. CDR3 region: CASIILAGPSYEQYF. CDR3 bases: TGTGCCAGCATCATACTAGCGGGGCCCTCCTACGAGCAGTACTTC.